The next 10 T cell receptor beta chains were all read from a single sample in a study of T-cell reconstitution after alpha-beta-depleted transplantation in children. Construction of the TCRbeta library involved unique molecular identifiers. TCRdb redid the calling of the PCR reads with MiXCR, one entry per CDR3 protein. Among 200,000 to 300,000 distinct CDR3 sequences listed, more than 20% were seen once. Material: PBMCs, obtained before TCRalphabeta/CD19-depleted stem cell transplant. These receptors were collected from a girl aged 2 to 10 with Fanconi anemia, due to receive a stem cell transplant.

The CDR3 bases are TGTGCCAGCAGTTTACGGACTAGGTCAAGCTCCTACGAGCAGTACTTC. It is translated as CASSLRTRSSSYEQYF. The chain uses TRBV12-3 or TRBV12-4 and TRBJ2-7; 7 nucleotides agree with TRBD2. This CDR3 contains 16 residues. V shed 2 bases and J 0 bases; nucleotides not matched to a gene: 7.

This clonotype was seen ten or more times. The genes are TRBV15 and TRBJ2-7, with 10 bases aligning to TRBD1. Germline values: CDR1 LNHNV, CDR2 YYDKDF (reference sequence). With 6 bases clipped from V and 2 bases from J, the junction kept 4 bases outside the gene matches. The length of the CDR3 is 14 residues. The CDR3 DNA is TGTGCCACCAGTTTAGGGACAGGGGCCTACGAGCAGTACTTC. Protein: CATSLGTGAYEQYF.

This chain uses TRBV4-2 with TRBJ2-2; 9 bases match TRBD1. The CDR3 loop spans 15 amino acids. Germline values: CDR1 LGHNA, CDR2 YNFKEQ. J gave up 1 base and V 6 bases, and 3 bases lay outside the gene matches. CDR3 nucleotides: TGTGCCAGCAGGACGGACAGGGGGAACACCGGGGAGCTGTTTTTT. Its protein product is CASRTDRGNTGELFF.

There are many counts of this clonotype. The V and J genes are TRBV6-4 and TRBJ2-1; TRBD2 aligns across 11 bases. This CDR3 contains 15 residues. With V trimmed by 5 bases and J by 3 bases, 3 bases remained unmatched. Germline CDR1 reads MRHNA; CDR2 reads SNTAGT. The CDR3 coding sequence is TGTGCCAGCAGTACCGGGACTAGCGGCTACAATGAGCAGTTCTTC. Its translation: CASSTGTSGYNEQFF.

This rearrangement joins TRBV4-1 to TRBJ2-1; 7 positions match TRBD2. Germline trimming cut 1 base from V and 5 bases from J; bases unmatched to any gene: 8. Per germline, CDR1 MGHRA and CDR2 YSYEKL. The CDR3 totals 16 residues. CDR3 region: CASSQGASGLNNEQFF. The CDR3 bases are TGCGCCAGCAGCCAAGGGGCTAGCGGATTAAACAATGAGCAGTTCTTC.

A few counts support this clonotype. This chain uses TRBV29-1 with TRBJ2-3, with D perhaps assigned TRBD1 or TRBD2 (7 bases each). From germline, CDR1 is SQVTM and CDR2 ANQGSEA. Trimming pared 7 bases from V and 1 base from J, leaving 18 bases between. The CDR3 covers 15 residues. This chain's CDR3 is CSAVGGDSRTDTQYF. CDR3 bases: TGCAGCGCGGTGGGGGGGGACAGCCGCACAGATACGCAGTATTTT.

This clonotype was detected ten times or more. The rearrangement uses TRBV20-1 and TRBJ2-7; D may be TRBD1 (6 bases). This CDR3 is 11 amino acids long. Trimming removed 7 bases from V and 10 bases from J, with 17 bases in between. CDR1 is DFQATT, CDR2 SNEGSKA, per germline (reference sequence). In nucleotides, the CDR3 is TGCAGTGGAAGAGATACAGGGATTCAGTACTTC. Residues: CSGRDTGIQYF.

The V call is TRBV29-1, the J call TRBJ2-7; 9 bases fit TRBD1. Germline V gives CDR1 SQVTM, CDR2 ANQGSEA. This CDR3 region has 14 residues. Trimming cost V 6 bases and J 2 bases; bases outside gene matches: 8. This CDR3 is CSVLTGTGPYEQYF. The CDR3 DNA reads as TGCAGCGTCTTAACCGGGACAGGGCCCTACGAGCAGTACTTC.

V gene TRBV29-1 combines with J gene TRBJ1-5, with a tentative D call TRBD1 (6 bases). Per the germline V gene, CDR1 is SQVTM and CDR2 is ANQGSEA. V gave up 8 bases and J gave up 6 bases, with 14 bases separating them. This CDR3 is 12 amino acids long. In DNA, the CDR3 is TGCAGCACCAAGGGGGAGGGTCAGCCCCAGCATTTT. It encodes CSTKGEGQPQHF.

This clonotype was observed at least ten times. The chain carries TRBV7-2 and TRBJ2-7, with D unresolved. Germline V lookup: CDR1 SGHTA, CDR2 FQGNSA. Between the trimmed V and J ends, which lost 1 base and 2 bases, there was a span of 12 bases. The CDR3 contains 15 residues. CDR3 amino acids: CASSLVGRTTYEQYF. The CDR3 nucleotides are TGTGCCAGCAGCTTAGTAGGACGAACAACCTACGAGCAGTACTTC.